The entry below describes one T cell receptor beta chain. Its antigen is still unknown. RNA amounts of about 0.45 to 1 ug underwent reverse transcription with random hexamers. TCR beta CDR3 was amplified by immunoSEQ multiplex PCR. This amplification extended across 54 Vbeta and 13 Jbeta segments. TCRdb re-derived calls from the immunoSEQ multiplex PCR reads in MiXCR, one entry per CDR3 protein. In the table there are 100,000 or so distinct CDR3 sequences, approximately 90% of which are singletons. This sample was included in a study of CD8 T cells in Susac syndrome. General study results and limits: By the study's own acknowledgment, its TCR sequencing and HLA analysis included relatively few individuals.

The origin of this receptor is a human donor in good health. The material sequenced was CD8+ T cells from PBMCs.

The CDR3 bases are TGTGCCAGCAGGGGAACAGGGCTCCGAGGCTATGGCTACACCTTC. Its protein product is CASRGTGLRGYGYTF. The chain recombines TRBV28 with TRBJ1-2, with a weak D call TRBD1 (6 bases). Trimming took off 6 bases at V and 4 bases at J, with 18 bases between the two ends. Germline assignment: CDR1 MDHEN and CDR2 SYDVKM. The CDR3 has 15 amino acids.